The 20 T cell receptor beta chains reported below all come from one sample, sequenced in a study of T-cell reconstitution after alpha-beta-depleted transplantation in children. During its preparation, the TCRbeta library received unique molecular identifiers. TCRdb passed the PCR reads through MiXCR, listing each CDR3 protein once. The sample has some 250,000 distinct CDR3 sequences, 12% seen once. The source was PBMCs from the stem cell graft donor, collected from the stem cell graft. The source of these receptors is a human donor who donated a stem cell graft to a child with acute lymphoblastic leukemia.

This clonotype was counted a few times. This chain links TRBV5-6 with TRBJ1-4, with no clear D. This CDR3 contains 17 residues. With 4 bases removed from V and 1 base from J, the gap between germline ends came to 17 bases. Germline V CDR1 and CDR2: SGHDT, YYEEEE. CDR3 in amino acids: CASSPQAGVGTNEKLFF. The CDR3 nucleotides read TGTGCCAGCAGCCCCCAGGCGGGAGTCGGAACTAATGAAAAACTGTTTTTT.

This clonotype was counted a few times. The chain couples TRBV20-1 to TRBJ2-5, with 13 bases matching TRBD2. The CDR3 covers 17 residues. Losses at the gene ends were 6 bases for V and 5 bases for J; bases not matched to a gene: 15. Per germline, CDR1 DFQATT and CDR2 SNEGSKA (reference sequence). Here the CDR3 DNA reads TGCAGTGCAACTGGGACTAGCGGGAACCTACTGGGGGAGACCCAGTACTTC. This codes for CSATGTSGNLLGETQYF.

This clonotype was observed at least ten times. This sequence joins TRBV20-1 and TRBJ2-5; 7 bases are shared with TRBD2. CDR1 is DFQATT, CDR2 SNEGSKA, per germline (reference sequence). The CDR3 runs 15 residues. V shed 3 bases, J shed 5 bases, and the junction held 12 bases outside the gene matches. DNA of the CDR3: TGCAGTGCTAGCCGCGGACTAGAACGTAGGGAGACCCAGTACTTC. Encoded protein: CSASRGLERRETQYF.

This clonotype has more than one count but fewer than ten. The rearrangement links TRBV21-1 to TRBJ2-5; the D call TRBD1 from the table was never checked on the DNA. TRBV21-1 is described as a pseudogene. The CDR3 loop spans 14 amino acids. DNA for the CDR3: TGTGCCAGCAGCAAAGCCGCCCAACAAGAGACCCAGTACTTC. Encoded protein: CASSKAAQQETQYF.

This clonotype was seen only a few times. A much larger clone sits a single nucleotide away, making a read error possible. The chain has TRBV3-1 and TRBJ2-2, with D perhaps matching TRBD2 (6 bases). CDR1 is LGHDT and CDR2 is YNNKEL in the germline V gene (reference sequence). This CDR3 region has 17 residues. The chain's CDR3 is CATSQASGTDITGELFF. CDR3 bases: TGTGCCACCAGCCAAGCCTCCGGGACTGATATCACCGGGGAGCTGTTTTTT.

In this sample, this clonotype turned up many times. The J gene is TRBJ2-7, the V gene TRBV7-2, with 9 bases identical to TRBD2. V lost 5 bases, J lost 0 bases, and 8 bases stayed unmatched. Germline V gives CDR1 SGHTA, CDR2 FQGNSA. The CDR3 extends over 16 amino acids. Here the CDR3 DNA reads TGTGCCAGCAGCCAATTGCGGGGGGGAGGCTCCTACGAGCAGTACTTC. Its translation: CASSQLRGGGSYEQYF.

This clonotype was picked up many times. The CDR3 reads CASSLGLAGGPKDNEQFF. The CDR3 bases are TGTGCCAGCAGCTTGGGACTAGCGGGAGGGCCCAAAGACAATGAGCAGTTCTTC. The gene calls are TRBV5-6 and TRBJ2-1; 14 nucleotides align to TRBD2. Per germline, CDR1 SGHDT and CDR2 YYEEEE. Trimming at V came to 0 bases and at J to 5 bases, leaving 7 bases not matched to a gene. This CDR3 contains 18 residues.

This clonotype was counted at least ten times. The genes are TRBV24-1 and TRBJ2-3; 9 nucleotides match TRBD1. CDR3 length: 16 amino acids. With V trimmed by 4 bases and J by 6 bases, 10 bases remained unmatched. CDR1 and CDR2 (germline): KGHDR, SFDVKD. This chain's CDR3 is CATSDPGQQGADTQYF. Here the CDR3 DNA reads TGTGCCACCAGTGACCCGGGCCAACAGGGGGCTGATACGCAGTATTTT.

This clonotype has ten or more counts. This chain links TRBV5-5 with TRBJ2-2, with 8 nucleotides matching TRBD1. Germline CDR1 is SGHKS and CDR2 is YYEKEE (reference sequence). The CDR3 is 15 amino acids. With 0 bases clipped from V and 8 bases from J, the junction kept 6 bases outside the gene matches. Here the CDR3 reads CASSLGRGPLGELFF. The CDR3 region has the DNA TGTGCCAGCAGCTTGGGCAGGGGGCCTCTGGGGGAGCTGTTTTTT.

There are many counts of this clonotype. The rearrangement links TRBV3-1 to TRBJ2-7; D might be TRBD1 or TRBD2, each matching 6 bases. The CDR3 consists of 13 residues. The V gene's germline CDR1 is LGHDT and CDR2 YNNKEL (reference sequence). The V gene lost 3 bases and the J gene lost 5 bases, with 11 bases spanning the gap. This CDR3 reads CASSHGGRDEQYF. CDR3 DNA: TGTGCCAGCAGCCACGGGGGCAGGGACGAGCAGTACTTC.

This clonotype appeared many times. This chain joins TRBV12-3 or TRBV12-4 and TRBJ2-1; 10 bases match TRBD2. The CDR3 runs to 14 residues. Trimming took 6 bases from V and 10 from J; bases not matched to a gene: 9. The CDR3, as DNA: TGTGCCAGCAGCCTTAGCGGGAGGCCATCCGAGCAGTTCTTC. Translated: CASSLSGRPSEQFF.

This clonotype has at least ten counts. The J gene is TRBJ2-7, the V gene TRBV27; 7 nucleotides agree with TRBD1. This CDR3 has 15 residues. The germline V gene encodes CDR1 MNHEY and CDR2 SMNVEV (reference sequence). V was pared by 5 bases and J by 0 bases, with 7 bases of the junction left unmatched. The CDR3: CASSHRGSSSYEQYF. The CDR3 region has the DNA TGTGCCAGCAGTCACAGGGGCTCTAGCTCCTACGAGCAGTACTTC.

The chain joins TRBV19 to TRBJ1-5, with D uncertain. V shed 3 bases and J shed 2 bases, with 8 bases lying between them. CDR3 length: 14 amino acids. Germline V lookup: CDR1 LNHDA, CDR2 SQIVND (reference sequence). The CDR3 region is CASSIAVRNQPQHF. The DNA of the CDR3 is TGTGCCAGTAGTATCGCTGTACGCAATCAGCCCCAGCATTTT. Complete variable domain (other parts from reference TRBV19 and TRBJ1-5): DGGITQSPKYLFRKEGQNVTLSCEQNLNHDAMYWYRQDPGQGLRLIYYSQIVNDFQKGDIAEGYSVSREKKESFPLTVTSAQKNPTAFYLCASSIAVRNQPQHFGDGTRLSIL.

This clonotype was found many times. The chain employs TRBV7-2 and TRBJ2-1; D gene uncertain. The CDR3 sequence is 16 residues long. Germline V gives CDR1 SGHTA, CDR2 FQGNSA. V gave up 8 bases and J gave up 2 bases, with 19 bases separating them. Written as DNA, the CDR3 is TGTGCCAGCTTTTTGGACCCCCGAGGACCCTACAATGAGCAGTTCTTC. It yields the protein CASFLDPRGPYNEQFF.

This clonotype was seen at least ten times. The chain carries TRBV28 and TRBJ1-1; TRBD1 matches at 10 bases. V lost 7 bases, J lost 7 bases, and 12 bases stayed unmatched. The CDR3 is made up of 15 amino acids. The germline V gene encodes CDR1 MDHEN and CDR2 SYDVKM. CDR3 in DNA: TGTGCCAGCAACGACAGGGGGCGTCCAAAGGGTGAAGCTTTCTTT. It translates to CASNDRGRPKGEAFF. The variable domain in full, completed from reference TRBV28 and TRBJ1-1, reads DVKVTQSSRYLVKRTGEKVFLECVQDMDHENMFWYRQDPGLGLRLIYFSYDVKMKEKGDIPEGYSVSREKKERFSLILESASTNQTSMYLCASNDRGRPKGEAFFGQGTRLTVV.

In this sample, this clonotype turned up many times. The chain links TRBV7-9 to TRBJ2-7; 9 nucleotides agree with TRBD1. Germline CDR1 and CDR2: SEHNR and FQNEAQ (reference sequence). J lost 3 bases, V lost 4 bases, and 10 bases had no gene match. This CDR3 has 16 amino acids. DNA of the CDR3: TGTGCCAGCAGCTCCTCTACCGGGACAGGGTTCTACGAGCAGTACTTC. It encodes CASSSSTGTGFYEQYF.

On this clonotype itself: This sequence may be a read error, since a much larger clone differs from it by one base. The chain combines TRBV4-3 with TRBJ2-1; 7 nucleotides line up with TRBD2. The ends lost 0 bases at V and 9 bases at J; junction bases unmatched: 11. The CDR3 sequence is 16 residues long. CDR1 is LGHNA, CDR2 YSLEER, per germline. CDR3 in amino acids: CASSQDPQPPGGEQFF. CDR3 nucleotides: TGCGCCAGCAGCCAAGATCCCCAGCCCCCGGGGGGTGAGCAGTTCTTC.

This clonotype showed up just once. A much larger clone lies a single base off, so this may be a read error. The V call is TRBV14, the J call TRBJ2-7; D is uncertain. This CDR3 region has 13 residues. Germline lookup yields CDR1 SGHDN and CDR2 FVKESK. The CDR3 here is CASIQADSYEQYF. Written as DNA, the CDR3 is TGTGCCAGCATCCAAGCCGACTCTTACGAGCAGTACTTC. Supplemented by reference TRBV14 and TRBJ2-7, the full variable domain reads EAGVTQFPSHSVIEKGQTVTLRCDPISGHDNLYWYRRVMGKEIKFLLHFVKESKQDESGMPNNRFLAERTGGTYSTLKVQPAELEDSGVYFCASIQADSYEQYFGPGTRLTVT.

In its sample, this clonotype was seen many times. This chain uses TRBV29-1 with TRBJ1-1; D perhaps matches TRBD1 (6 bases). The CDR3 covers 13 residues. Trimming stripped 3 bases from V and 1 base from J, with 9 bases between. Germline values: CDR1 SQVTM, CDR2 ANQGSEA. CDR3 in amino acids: CSVDEQGNTEAFF. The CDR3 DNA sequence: TGCAGCGTTGATGAACAGGGGAACACTGAAGCTTTCTTT.

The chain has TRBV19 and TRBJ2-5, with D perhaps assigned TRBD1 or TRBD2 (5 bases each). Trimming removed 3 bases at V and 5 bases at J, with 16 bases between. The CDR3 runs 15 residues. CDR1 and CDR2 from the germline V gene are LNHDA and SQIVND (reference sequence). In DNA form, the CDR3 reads TGTGCCAGTAGTATGGCGAGGGACCAAGGGGAGACCCAGTACTTC. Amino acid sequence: CASSMARDQGETQYF.